These T cell receptor beta chains were read from a single sample in a study of T cells in tuberculosis. TCRdb keeps only in-frame clones here, not all; method: immunoSEQ multiplex PCR. The repertoire holds tens of thousands of clones, with around 93% as singletons. The material sequenced was PBMCs. Source of these receptors: a donor under 30 with latent tuberculosis or without tuberculosis infection. Some clones in this sample may be carry-over from other donors' samples. Both conserved end residues are part of each CDR3. A D gene is named only where the DNA matches it firmly. For some rows the clone size is stated as once, few or many, or as a class when expanded; others skip it.

v_gene: TRBV2; j_gene: TRBJ1-2; abundance: NA; d_gene: NA; CDR3aa: CASSPVGGSGYTF; CDR3nt: TGTGCCAGCAGTCCGGTGGGGGGGAGCGGCTACACCTTC
v_gene: TRBV23-1; j_gene: TRBJ1-1; abundance: NA; d_gene: NA; CDR3aa: CASSQSPQGVGTEAFF; CDR3nt: TGCGCCAGCAGTCAATCTCCACAGGGCGTCGGCACTGAAGCTTTCTTT
v_gene: TRBV6-1; j_gene: TRBJ2-7; abundance: NA; d_gene: TRBD1; CDR3aa: CASSPGQGTYEQYF; CDR3nt: TGTGCCAGCAGCCCCGGACAGGGAACCTACGAGCAGTACTTC
v_gene: TRBV19; j_gene: TRBJ1-1; abundance: NA; d_gene: NA; CDR3aa: CASTPSTGNTEAFF; CDR3nt: TGTGCCAGTACCCCCTCCACCGGGAACACTGAAGCTTTCTTT
v_gene: TRBV6-4; j_gene: TRBJ2-2; abundance: once; d_gene: NA; CDR3aa: CASSNSGELFF; CDR3nt: TGTGCCAGCAGTAACAGCGGGGAGCTGTTTTTT
v_gene: TRBV10-3; j_gene: TRBJ2-7; abundance: NA; d_gene: TRBD2; CDR3aa: CAAGTSPYEQYF; CDR3nt: TGTGCCGCCGGGACTAGTCCCTACGAGCAGTACTTC
v_gene: TRBV19; j_gene: TRBJ1-5; abundance: medium-sized; d_gene: NA; CDR3aa: CATELGGSNQPQHF; CDR3nt: TGTGCCACCGAGCTGGGGGGTAGCAATCAGCCCCAGCATTTT
v_gene: TRBV29-1; j_gene: TRBJ2-1; abundance: NA; d_gene: TRBD1; CDR3aa: CSVGGQGLMQFF; CDR3nt: TGCAGCGTTGGGGGACAGGGTCTGATGCAGTTCTTC
v_gene: TRBV23-1; j_gene: TRBJ2-7; abundance: NA; d_gene: NA; CDR3aa: CASSVDEQYF; CDR3nt: TGCGCCAGCTCGGTGGACGAGCAGTACTTC
v_gene: TRBV9; j_gene: TRBJ2-3; abundance: NA; d_gene: NA; CDR3aa: CASSVGVGDSVDTQYF; CDR3nt: TGTGCCAGCAGCGTAGGCGTGGGGGACTCAGTAGATACGCAGTATTTT
v_gene: TRBV27; j_gene: TRBJ1-5; abundance: NA; d_gene: NA; CDR3aa: CASSFGGNQPQHF; CDR3nt: TGTGCCAGCAGTTTTGGAGGCAATCAGCCCCAGCATTTT
v_gene: TRBV30; j_gene: TRBJ1-2; abundance: NA; d_gene: NA; CDR3aa: CAWAQVLNYGYTF; CDR3nt: TGTGCCTGGGCACAAGTCTTAAACTATGGCTACACCTTC
v_gene: TRBV11-2; j_gene: TRBJ2-1; abundance: NA; d_gene: TRBD2; CDR3aa: CASSLWASGGDYNEQFF; CDR3nt: TGTGCCAGCAGCTTATGGGCTAGCGGGGGAGATTACAATGAGCAGTTCTTC
v_gene: TRBV6-5; j_gene: TRBJ1-3; abundance: NA; d_gene: NA; CDR3aa: CASSAVAEGNTIYF; CDR3nt: TGTGCCAGCAGTGCGGTGGCAGAAGGAAACACCATATATTTT
v_gene: TRBV15; j_gene: TRBJ2-1; abundance: NA; d_gene: TRBD2; CDR3aa: CATRPRGEYNEQFF; CDR3nt: TGTGCCACCAGACCTCGGGGGGAGTACAATGAGCAGTTCTTC
v_gene: TRBV6-1; j_gene: TRBJ2-3; abundance: NA; d_gene: NA; CDR3aa: CASSGRQRFTDTQYF; CDR3nt: TGTGCCAGCAGTGGACGACAGAGGTTCACAGATACGCAGTATTTT
v_gene: TRBV7-2; j_gene: TRBJ2-5; abundance: NA; d_gene: TRBD1; CDR3aa: CASSLGRGRAQETQYF; CDR3nt: TGTGCCAGCAGCTTAGGAAGGGGGCGGGCCCAAGAGACCCAGTACTTC
v_gene: TRBV2; j_gene: TRBJ2-7; abundance: NA; d_gene: NA; CDR3aa: CASVFDRGPYEQYF; CDR3nt: TGTGCCAGCGTGTTCGATCGGGGTCCCTACGAGCAGTACTTC
v_gene: TRBV6-1; j_gene: TRBJ2-7; abundance: NA; d_gene: NA; CDR3aa: CASSERVRGAYEQYF; CDR3nt: TGTGCCAGCAGTGAACGGGTTCGAGGAGCCTACGAGCAGTACTTC
v_gene: TRBV2; j_gene: TRBJ1-5; abundance: NA; d_gene: TRBD1; CDR3aa: CASSRDRGNQPQHF; CDR3nt: TGTGCCAGCAGTCGTGACAGGGGCAATCAGCCCCAGCATTTT
v_gene: TRBV18; j_gene: TRBJ2-5; abundance: NA; d_gene: NA; CDR3aa: CASSPRGGARETQYF; CDR3nt: TGTGCCAGCTCACCACGGGGGGGCGCGAGGGAGACCCAGTACTTC
v_gene: TRBV30; j_gene: TRBJ2-5; abundance: once; d_gene: TRBD2; CDR3aa: CAWSVLARFQETQYF; CDR3nt: TGTGCCTGGAGTGTACTAGCGAGATTCCAAGAGACCCAGTACTTC
v_gene: TRBV5-1; j_gene: TRBJ2-7; abundance: once; d_gene: TRBD2; CDR3aa: CASSSGVGRVYEQYF; CDR3nt: TGCGCCAGCAGCTCCGGAGTAGGGAGGGTCTACGAGCAGTACTTC
v_gene: TRBV21-1; j_gene: TRBJ2-7; abundance: NA; d_gene: NA; CDR3aa: CASSKVGLGLQIFEQYF; CDR3nt: TGTGCCAGCAGCAAAGTGGGCCTGGGACTCCAGATTTTCGAGCAGTACTTC
v_gene: TRBV6-6; j_gene: TRBJ2-1; abundance: NA; d_gene: NA; CDR3aa: CASSYSGGAHNEQFF; CDR3nt: TGTGCCAGCAGTTACTCGGGGGGTGCCCACAATGAGCAGTTCTTC
v_gene: TRBV7-9; j_gene: TRBJ2-7; abundance: NA; d_gene: TRBD1; CDR3aa: CASSTRDRSYEQYF; CDR3nt: TGTGCCAGCAGCACCCGGGACAGATCCTATGAGCAGTACTTC
v_gene: TRBV21-1; j_gene: TRBJ1-5; abundance: NA; d_gene: NA; CDR3aa: CASSKAPTVDSNQPQHF; CDR3nt: TGTGCCAGCAGCAAAGCGCCGACTGTAGATAGCAATCAGCCCCAGCATTTT
v_gene: TRBV19; j_gene: TRBJ1-2; abundance: NA; d_gene: TRBD1; CDR3aa: CASSIRTGYGYTF; CDR3nt: TGTGCCAGTAGTATAAGGACAGGCTATGGCTACACCTTC
v_gene: TRBV10-3; j_gene: TRBJ1-2; abundance: NA; d_gene: TRBD1; CDR3aa: CAISDPRTGVVHGYTF; CDR3nt: TGTGCCATCAGTGACCCACGGACAGGGGTTGTGCATGGCTACACCTTC
v_gene: TRBV29-1; j_gene: TRBJ2-7; abundance: NA; d_gene: NA; CDR3aa: CSVGQMPEQYF; CDR3nt: TGCAGCGTTGGGCAGATGCCTGAGCAGTACTTC
v_gene: TRBV5-1; j_gene: TRBJ2-1; abundance: once; d_gene: TRBD2; CDR3aa: CASSLTGLDSEQFF; CDR3nt: TGCGCCAGCAGCCTGACGGGACTAGATTCTGAGCAGTTCTTC
v_gene: TRBV4-1; j_gene: TRBJ1-2; abundance: NA; d_gene: NA; CDR3aa: CASSQDVVGYGYTF; CDR3nt: TGTGCCAGCAGCCAAGATGTGGTCGGCTATGGCTACACCTTC
v_gene: TRBV5-1; j_gene: TRBJ2-2; abundance: medium-sized; d_gene: TRBD1; CDR3aa: CASSFRQGTGELFF; CDR3nt: TGCGCCAGCAGCTTTCGACAGGGGACCGGGGAGCTGTTTTTT
v_gene: TRBV27; j_gene: TRBJ1-2; abundance: NA; d_gene: TRBD1; CDR3aa: CACARDRNYGYTF; CDR3nt: TGTGCCTGCGCCCGGGACAGGAACTATGGCTACACCTTC
v_gene: TRBV5-1; j_gene: TRBJ1-1; abundance: NA; d_gene: NA; CDR3aa: CASRQVSMNTEAFF; CDR3nt: TGCGCCAGCAGACAGGTCTCAATGAACACTGAAGCTTTCTTT
v_gene: TRBV2; j_gene: TRBJ2-1; abundance: NA; d_gene: NA; CDR3aa: CASSTPGTPGVNEQFF; CDR3nt: TGTGCCAGCAGTACTCCCGGGACTCCCGGCGTGAATGAGCAGTTCTTC
v_gene: TRBV15; j_gene: TRBJ2-7; abundance: NA; d_gene: NA; CDR3aa: CATSRAGAVYEQYF; CDR3nt: TGTGCCACCAGCAGAGCGGGAGCAGTTTACGAGCAGTACTTC
v_gene: TRBV27; j_gene: TRBJ1-1; abundance: NA; d_gene: NA; CDR3aa: CASSLLGENTEAFF; CDR3nt: TGTGCCAGCAGTTTATTAGGGGAAAACACTGAAGCTTTCTTT
v_gene: TRBV9; j_gene: TRBJ2-7; abundance: NA; d_gene: NA; CDR3aa: CASSLQGKTHEQYF; CDR3nt: TGTGCCAGCAGCCTACAGGGTAAGACCCACGAGCAGTACTTC
v_gene: TRBV2; j_gene: TRBJ2-7; abundance: NA; d_gene: NA; CDR3aa: CASRRVGVYEQYF; CDR3nt: TGTGCCAGCAGGAGGGTAGGTGTCTACGAGCAGTACTTC
v_gene: TRBV28; j_gene: TRBJ1-1; abundance: NA; d_gene: NA; CDR3aa: CASTYSDILNTEAFF; CDR3nt: TGTGCCAGCACTTACTCGGACATTTTGAACACTGAAGCTTTCTTT
v_gene: TRBV28; j_gene: TRBJ1-3; abundance: NA; d_gene: NA; CDR3aa: CASSKSSGNTIYF; CDR3nt: TGTGCCAGCAGTAAGAGCTCTGGAAACACCATATATTTT
v_gene: TRBV7-9; j_gene: TRBJ2-7; abundance: NA; d_gene: NA; CDR3aa: CASSLDLAYEQYF; CDR3nt: TGTGCCAGCAGCTTAGATCTGGCTTACGAGCAGTACTTC
v_gene: TRBV11-2; j_gene: TRBJ2-2; abundance: NA; d_gene: NA; CDR3aa: CASSLTSAGELFF; CDR3nt: TGTGCCAGCAGCTTGACTTCGGCCGGGGAGCTGTTTTTT
v_gene: TRBV7-6; j_gene: TRBJ2-3; abundance: NA; d_gene: TRBD2; CDR3aa: CASTPRGVTDTQYF; CDR3nt: TGTGCCAGCACCCCACGGGGGGTCACAGATACGCAGTATTTT
v_gene: TRBV12-5; j_gene: TRBJ2-1; abundance: NA; d_gene: TRBD2; CDR3aa: CASGLRISWEGRGSYNEQFF; CDR3nt: TGTGCTAGTGGTTTAAGGATTTCTTGGGAGGGGAGAGGGTCCTACAATGAGCAGTTCTTC
v_gene: TRBV6-6; j_gene: TRBJ1-5; abundance: NA; d_gene: TRBD1; CDR3aa: CASSYAGQGNQPQHF; CDR3nt: TGTGCCAGCAGTTACGCGGGACAGGGTAATCAGCCCCAGCATTTT
v_gene: TRBV5-1; j_gene: TRBJ1-2; abundance: NA; d_gene: TRBD1; CDR3aa: CASSPGQGNYGYTF; CDR3nt: TGCGCCAGCAGCCCGGGACAGGGCAACTATGGCTACACCTTC
v_gene: TRBV7-2; j_gene: TRBJ1-1; abundance: NA; d_gene: NA; CDR3aa: CASSLSRYQAEAFF; CDR3nt: TGTGCCAGCAGCTTATCCAGATACCAAGCTGAAGCTTTCTTT
v_gene: TRBV11-2; j_gene: TRBJ1-2; abundance: NA; d_gene: NA; CDR3aa: CASSLGAGRYGYTF; CDR3nt: TGTGCCAGCAGCTTAGGGGCGGGGAGGTATGGCTACACCTTC
v_gene: TRBV6-1; j_gene: TRBJ2-7; abundance: NA; d_gene: TRBD1; CDR3aa: CASRSTGGSYEQYF; CDR3nt: TGTGCCAGCAGGTCCACAGGGGGTTCCTACGAGCAGTACTTC
v_gene: TRBV15; j_gene: TRBJ1-4; abundance: NA; d_gene: NA; CDR3aa: CATSRGNTGEKLFF; CDR3nt: TGTGCCACCAGCAGAGGGAACACAGGGGAAAAACTGTTTTTT